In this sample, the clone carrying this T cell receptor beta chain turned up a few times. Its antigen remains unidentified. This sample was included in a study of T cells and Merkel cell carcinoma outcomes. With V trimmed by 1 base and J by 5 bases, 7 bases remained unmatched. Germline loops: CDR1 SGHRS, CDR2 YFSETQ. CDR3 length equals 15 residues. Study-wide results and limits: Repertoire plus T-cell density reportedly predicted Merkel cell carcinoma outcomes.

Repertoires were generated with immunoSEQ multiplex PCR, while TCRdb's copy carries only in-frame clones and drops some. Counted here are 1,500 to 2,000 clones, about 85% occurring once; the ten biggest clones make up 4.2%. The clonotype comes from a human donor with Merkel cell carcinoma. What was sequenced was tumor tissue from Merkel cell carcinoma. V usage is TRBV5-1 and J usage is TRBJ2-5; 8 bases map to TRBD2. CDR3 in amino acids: CASSLLRGGLETQYF. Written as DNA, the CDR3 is TGCGCCAGCAGCTTGCTACGGGGGGGCCTGGAGACCCAGTACTTC.